The 8 T cell receptor beta chains listed next were all sequenced from one sample in a study of blood T cell repertoires in COVID-19. Profiled with immunoSEQ multiplex PCR; TCRdb holds only in-frame clones, not every one. The sample records some 180,000 clones, 85% being singletons. The sequenced sample was peripheral blood. The receptors shown here come from a woman aged 80 or older with COVID-19, enrolled during active disease.

The CDR3 loop is CASSPGSGSTGEQYF. In nucleotides, the CDR3 is TGTGCCAGCTCACCAGGCAGCGGGAGTACGGGAGAGCAGTACTTC. The chain joins TRBV18 to TRBJ2-7; 8 positions match TRBD2. V dropped 2 bases and J dropped 7; count of bases not matched to a gene: 10. Germline loops: CDR1 KGHSH, CDR2 LQKENI. The CDR3 covers 15 residues.

V usage is TRBV11-2 and J usage is TRBJ1-2; 8 bases match TRBD1. The CDR3 contains 14 residues. With V trimmed by 2 bases and J by 4 bases, 3 bases remained unmatched. Germline CDR1 is SGHAT and CDR2 is FQNNGV. For the CDR3, the DNA is TGTGCCAGCAGCTTATACAGGGGGGGCTATGGCTACACCTTC. Its protein is CASSLYRGGYGYTF.

The chain joins TRBV14 to TRBJ1-1; TRBD1 might be the D (5 bases). Trimming took off 4 bases at V and 0 bases at J, with 12 bases between the two ends. CDR1 and CDR2 from the germline V gene are SGHDN and FVKESK. This CDR3 spans 15 amino acids. As DNA, the CDR3 is TGTGCCAGCAGCCCCCTTGGGGCGGTGAACACTGAAGCTTTCTTT. Amino acid sequence: CASSPLGAVNTEAFF.

The rearrangement joins TRBV3-1 (or the pseudogene TRBV3-2) to TRBJ1-2; 10 bases match TRBD1. The CDR3 has 14 residues. CDR1 LGHDT and CDR2 YNNKEL come from the germline V gene (reference sequence). Trimming took 3 bases from V and 8 from J; bases not matched to a gene: 6. As DNA, the CDR3 is TGTGCCAGCAGCCAGGACAGGGGGAATGGAGGCTACACCTTC. It codes for CASSQDRGNGGYTF.

The chain recombines TRBV7-2 with TRBJ2-7; D is possibly TRBD1 (5 bases). Germline V gene lookup returns CDR1 SGHTA and CDR2 FQGNSA. V shed 5 bases and J shed 3 bases, with 14 bases lying between them. The CDR3 covers 14 residues. The CDR3 region has the DNA TGTGCCAGCAGCCCTTACCGACAGCACTACGAGCAGTACTTC. It is translated as CASSPYRQHYEQYF. The full variable domain, completed using reference TRBV7-2 and TRBJ2-7, is GAGVSQSPSNKVTEKGKDVELRCDPISGHTALYWYRQSLGQGLEFLIYFQGNSAPDKSGLPSDRFSAERTGGSVSTLTIQRTQQEDSAVYLCASSPYRQHYEQYFGPGTRLTVT.

This clone appeared a few times. This chain connects TRBV6-5 to TRBJ1-5; 7 positions match TRBD1. This CDR3 has 14 residues. The V gene's germline CDR1 is MNHEY and CDR2 SVGAGI. Trimming at V came to 6 bases and at J to 7 bases, leaving 9 bases not matched to a gene. CDR3 region: CASRDRLQGQPQHF. CDR3 in DNA: TGTGCCAGCAGGGACAGGTTACAGGGCCAGCCCCAGCATTTT.

J is TRBJ2-1 and V is TRBV6-1; D gene uncertain. Trimming shortened V by 1 base and J by 0 bases, and 10 bases separated the two germline ends. The CDR3 extends over 16 amino acids. Germline V lookup: CDR1 MNHNS, CDR2 SASEGT. In DNA, the CDR3 is TGTGCCAGCAGTGAAGAGAGGTGGAGCTCCTACAATGAGCAGTTCTTC. Amino acids: CASSEERWSSYNEQFF.

The V call is TRBV5-1, the J call TRBJ2-5, with a possible D match to TRBD2 (5 bases). The CDR3 consists of 16 residues. Germline CDR1 SGHRS, CDR2 YFSETQ. The germline V and J ends were trimmed by 4 bases and 5 bases, with 21 bases remaining between them. The CDR3 region has the DNA TGCGCCAGCAGCCATACATCCGGACGGGGTGATGAGACCCAGTACTTC. It specifies CASSHTSGRGDETQYF.